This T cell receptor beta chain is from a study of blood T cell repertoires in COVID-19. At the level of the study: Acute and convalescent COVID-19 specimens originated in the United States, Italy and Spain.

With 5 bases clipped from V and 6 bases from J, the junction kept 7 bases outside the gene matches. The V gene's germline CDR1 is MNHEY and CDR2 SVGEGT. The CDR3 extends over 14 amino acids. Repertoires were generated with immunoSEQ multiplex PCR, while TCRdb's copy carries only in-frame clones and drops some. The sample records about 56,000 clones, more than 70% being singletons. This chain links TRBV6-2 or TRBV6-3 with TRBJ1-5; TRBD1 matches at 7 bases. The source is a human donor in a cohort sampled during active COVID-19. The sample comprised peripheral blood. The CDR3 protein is CASSIQGPAQPQHF. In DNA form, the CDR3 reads TGTGCCAGCAGTATACAGGGGCCTGCTCAGCCCCAGCATTTT.